One T cell receptor beta chain is described in this entry. TCRdb processed the 5' RACE reads anew with MiXCR; each CDR3 protein has one entry. The sample gives 60,000 to 75,000 distinct CDR3 sequences, about 6.3% of which show up once; about 15% is in the top ten. This sample was included in a study of spatial heterogeneity in lung cancer. The overall study: The average appearance count of each unique TCR and UMI combination in raw reads was more than nine.

Trimming pared 1 base from V and 0 bases from J, leaving 13 bases between. Germline V gene sequence: CDR1 SGHTA, CDR2 FQGNSA. CDR3 length: 17 residues. Specified time point: sample taken at primary tumor resection. Unsorted samples of tumor, nontumor lung or frozen PBMC had their whole RNA sequenced. The receptor was derived from a female donor with early-stage non-small cell lung cancer. Specimen: PBMCs, collected at surgery. The V gene is TRBV7-2, the J gene TRBJ1-3; D might be TRBD1 (5 bases). The CDR3 DNA reads as TGTGCCAGCAGCTTAGAGGGACGGCCTATCTCTGGAAACACCATATATTTT. Translating it yields CASSLEGRPISGNTIYF.